This TCR beta chain was identified during a study of T-cell reconstitution after alpha-beta-depleted transplantation in children. Construction of the TCRbeta library involved unique molecular identifiers. A single record per CDR3 protein comes from TCRdb applying MiXCR to the PCR reads. The profile shows more than 250,000 distinct CDR3 sequences, more than 9% of them singletons. The sample was PBMCs from the stem cell graft donor, taken from the stem cell graft. This TCR derives from a human donor who donated a stem cell graft to a child with SCID.

This chain's CDR3 is CASSYGTSGVEQYF. CDR3 coding DNA: TGTGCCAGCAGTTACGGTACTAGCGGGGTCGAGCAGTACTTC. The chain has TRBV6-5 and TRBJ2-7; 10 bases are a match to TRBD2. V dropped 2 bases and J dropped 6; count of bases not matched to a gene: 4. Per the germline V gene, CDR1 is MNHEY and CDR2 is SVGAGI. The CDR3 length is 14 residues.